This T cell receptor (beta chain) was recovered during a study of T cell responses to AZD1222 COVID-19 vaccine. The length of the CDR3 is 16 residues. V was clipped by 0 bases and J by 9 bases; unmatched bases: 10. Germline values: CDR1 LNHNV, CDR2 YYDKDF (reference sequence). The assay was immunoSEQ multiplex PCR, and TCRdb's table has in-frame clones only and misses some. The repertoire holds tens of thousands of clones, with approximately 91% as singletons. The specimen was peripheral blood, collected on day 0 of AZD1222 vaccination. This sequence joins TRBV15 and TRBJ2-1; 8 bases match TRBD2. This sequence was found in an adult in good health. The CDR3 coding sequence is TGTGCCACCAGCAGAGATCGAGGGACTAGTTTACCTGAGCAGTTCTTC. The encoded protein is CATSRDRGTSLPEQFF.